This entry is about one T cell receptor beta chain. The data are from a study of shared T cell receptors in the human thymus. TCRdb's copy holds only in-frame clones and misses some; the assay was immunoSEQ multiplex PCR. The sample consists of just under 550,000 clones, about four fifths of them appearing once. The CDR3 length is 15 residues. Trimming stripped 8 bases from V and 0 bases from J, with 15 bases between. Germline V gene sequence: CDR1 SGHTS, CDR2 YDEGEE. The same sample was also studied in work on human thymus T cells. That work states: Infants, healthy and Finnish, who were having corrective surgery for congenital heart defects served as donors. Corrective heart surgery yielded resections, and these provided the thymus tissue. Gene usage (both V and J) appeared biased in thymic and blood repertoires.

The chain couples TRBV5-8 to TRBJ1-5; D may be TRBD1 (5 bases). The clonotype originates from a boy under two years old with a congenital heart defect. The sequenced sample was thymocytes. The CDR3 DNA is TGTGCCAGTCCGGACACCACCTATAGCAATCAGCCCCAGCATTTT. Its translation is CASPDTTYSNQPQHF.